This is a list of T cell receptor beta chains from one sample in a study of blood T cell repertoires in COVID-19. Repertoires were generated with immunoSEQ multiplex PCR, while TCRdb's copy carries only in-frame clones and drops some. The sample has over 10,000 clones; 88% are singletons. Sequenced material: peripheral blood. The receptors shown here come from a human donor in a cohort sampled during active COVID-19. CDR3s include the opening cysteine and the closing phenylalanine or tryptophan. Size is omitted from some rows. Given values are once, few, many or a class for expanded clones.

clone size	CDR3 length	V gene	J gene	CDR3 protein
-	12	TRBV3-1/TRBV3-2	TRBJ1-2	CASRSESYGYTF
-	17	TRBV19	TRBJ2-3	CASSPSGVTRLEDTQYF
-	14	TRBV19	TRBJ2-7	CASSILGSSDEQYF
-	17	TRBV4-2	TRBJ1-6	CASSPRLTGTGFSPLHF
-	15	TRBV4-3	TRBJ1-1	CASSQEIWGDTEAFF
-	16	TRBV4-2	TRBJ2-1	CASSQDLAGGSGEQFF
-	15	TRBV5-1	TRBJ2-7	CASSASSGRAYEQYF
once	15	TRBV10-3	TRBJ2-7	CAISEPPGSSYEQYF
-	13	TRBV29-1	TRBJ2-7	CSVEYDNSYEQYF
-	16	TRBV7-9	TRBJ1-1	CASRPNRELMNTEAFF
once	16	TRBV25-1	TRBJ2-2	CASSGRTRRDTGELFF
-	15	TRBV6-2/TRBV6-3	TRBJ2-1	CASSKPGQGRNEQFF
-	15	TRBV6-5	TRBJ1-4	CASSTRGRTNEKLFF
-	14	TRBV7-3	TRBJ2-1	CASSLSQAYNEQFF
-	16	TRBV4-3	TRBJ2-1	CASSQVASGGHNEQFF
-	16	TRBV7-9	TRBJ2-1	CASSLGVQDYGDEQFF
once	13	TRBV10-3	TRBJ1-2	CAIRLQGIYGYTF